The text below deals with one TCR beta chain. The target antigen is unknown. V gave up 0 bases and J gave up 6 bases, with 17 bases separating them. Per the germline V gene, CDR1 is DFQATT and CDR2 is SNEGSKA (reference sequence). The CDR3 has 15 residues. The entry originates in a study of blood T cells in healthy people across ages. Findings and limits, study-wide: Naive CD4+ cells and diversity were both higher in long-lived donors than in aged donors. A strong correlation was seen between TCR beta diversity and naive T cell percentage. Per million T cells, TCR beta diversity dropped roughly linearly as age increased.

Sample-barcoded 5' priming and a J-beta primer mix drove a second PCR of about 6 to 11 cycles. TCRdb processed the 5' RACE reads anew with MiXCR; each CDR3 protein has one entry. The sample includes about 1.8 million distinct CDR3 sequences, roughly 52% of them seen just once. This TCR was recovered from a woman between 40 and 50 years old in good health. The V call is TRBV20-1, the J call TRBJ1-2; TRBD1 is a possible D gene (5 bases). The source material was blood. CDR3 loop: CSARDQEATGDGYTF. The CDR3 nucleotides read TGCAGTGCTAGAGATCAGGAGGCAACGGGGGATGGCTACACCTTC.